In this sample, the clone carrying this T cell receptor beta chain turned up many times. The target antigen is unknown. The read ends 3 residues early relative to the CDR3; the germline J gene fills the gap. The method was immunoSEQ multiplex PCR; TCRdb's version includes in-frame clones alone and lacks a portion of them. The table lists around 81,000 clones, with no singletons. Germline CDR1 and CDR2: LNHDA and SQIVND (reference sequence). The V end was cut by 3 bases, the J end by 0 bases, with 9 bases between. This CDR3 has 14 residues. Patients and controls were mostly of Caucasian heritage. This specimen belongs to a study of T cell clonality in common variable immunodeficiency. General study findings and limits: CVID subjects had higher TCRbeta clonality than healthy controls, most marked in about a third. The cause of increased CVID clonality remains unclear without subpopulation sequencing.

Sequencing was done on a sample of peripheral blood mononuclear cells. The chain is built from TRBV19 and TRBJ2-7; a weak D match, TRBD2 (6 bases). The TCR originated in a person between 18 and 70 years old in good health. CDR3 in amino acids: CASSIGGYSYEQYF. The part of the CDR3 DNA that was read is TGTGCCAGTAGTATCGGAGGGTACTCCTACGAG.